The rows below give T cell receptor beta chains drawn from one sample of a study of cytomegalovirus exposure and HLA in healthy donors. Libraries were prepared by immunoSEQ multiplex PCR; TCRdb keeps only in-frame clonotypes and omits some of them. Among 120,000 or so clones listed, about 8% were seen once. Sequencing was carried out using PBMCs. Source of these receptors: a woman aged 40 to 49 in good health and CMV-seropositive. Both conserved end residues are part of each CDR3. The order of the fields is CDR3 length, D gene, V gene, J gene, clone size, CDR3 DNA, CDR3 protein. A D gene is named only where the DNA matches it firmly. Clone size is shown for a subset of rows, as once, few, many or a class of expanded clone.

CDR3 length: 16
D gene: TRBD2
V gene: TRBV4-1
J gene: TRBJ2-7
clone size: few
CDR3 DNA: TGCGCCAGCAGCCCCTCGGGTAGCGGGAGTACCTACGAGCAGTACTTC
CDR3 protein: CASSPSGSGSTYEQYF

CDR3 length: 16
D gene: -
V gene: TRBV2
J gene: TRBJ1-6
clone size: -
CDR3 DNA: TGTGCCAGCAGTGAAGGGACTGCCACTCGAGATTCACCCCTCCACTTT
CDR3 protein: CASSEGTATRDSPLHF

CDR3 length: 14
D gene: -
V gene: TRBV5-1
J gene: TRBJ2-2
clone size: few
CDR3 DNA: TGCGCCAGCAGTAAGACAGAGAACACCGGGGAGCTGTTTTTT
CDR3 protein: CASSKTENTGELFF

CDR3 length: 12
D gene: TRBD1
V gene: TRBV25-1
J gene: TRBJ2-7
clone size: -
CDR3 DNA: TGTGCCAGCACCACAGGGGCGAACGAGCAGTACTTC
CDR3 protein: CASTTGANEQYF

CDR3 length: 14
D gene: -
V gene: TRBV6-4
J gene: TRBJ2-7
clone size: -
CDR3 DNA: TGTGCCAGCAGTGTTGACAGGGACTCGGCCGAGCAGTACTTC
CDR3 protein: CASSVDRDSAEQYF

CDR3 length: 15
D gene: -
V gene: TRBV13
J gene: TRBJ2-1
clone size: few
CDR3 DNA: TGTGCCAGCAGCCCCGCTACCTTACGTTACAATGAGCAGTTCTTC
CDR3 protein: CASSPATLRYNEQFF

CDR3 length: 16
D gene: -
V gene: TRBV5-1
J gene: TRBJ1-4
clone size: few
CDR3 DNA: TGCGCCAGCAGATACAGCAGTCATAACATTAATGAAAAACTGTTTTTT
CDR3 protein: CASRYSSHNINEKLFF

CDR3 length: 14
D gene: TRBD2
V gene: TRBV19
J gene: TRBJ2-3
clone size: -
CDR3 DNA: TGTGCCAGTAGTACCGGACTAGGGGTAGATACGCAGTATTTT
CDR3 protein: CASSTGLGVDTQYF

CDR3 length: 16
D gene: -
V gene: TRBV28
J gene: TRBJ1-5
clone size: few
CDR3 DNA: TGTGCCAGCAGTACCGGGGGGTTGAGGGAAGGGCAGCCCCAGCATTTT
CDR3 protein: CASSTGGLREGQPQHF

CDR3 length: 13
D gene: -
V gene: TRBV19
J gene: TRBJ1-2
clone size: -
CDR3 DNA: TGTGCCAGTAGTAAGGACAATAACTATGGCTACACCTTC
CDR3 protein: CASSKDNNYGYTF

CDR3 length: 16
D gene: TRBD1
V gene: TRBV7-8
J gene: TRBJ1-2
clone size: -
CDR3 DNA: TGTGCCAGCAGCTTAGATAAGGGGGCGATCAACTATGGCTACACCTTC
CDR3 protein: CASSLDKGAINYGYTF

CDR3 length: 16
D gene: TRBD1
V gene: TRBV5-1
J gene: TRBJ1-2
clone size: few
CDR3 DNA: TGCGCCAGCAGCTTGGCCGCGGGACAGGCCCGCTATGGCTACACCTTC
CDR3 protein: CASSLAAGQARYGYTF

CDR3 length: 13
D gene: -
V gene: TRBV6-4
J gene: TRBJ1-2
clone size: few
CDR3 DNA: TGTGCCAGCAGTGACGCGGGGGGCCGGGGCTACACCTTC
CDR3 protein: CASSDAGGRGYTF

CDR3 length: 14
D gene: -
V gene: TRBV9
J gene: TRBJ1-2
clone size: few
CDR3 DNA: TGTGCCAGCAGCGCCCTACAGGTGAACTATGGCTACACCTTC
CDR3 protein: CASSALQVNYGYTF

CDR3 length: 14
D gene: TRBD1
V gene: TRBV19
J gene: TRBJ1-2
clone size: -
CDR3 DNA: TGTGCCAGTAGTATGACAGGGGGTAACTATGGCTACACCTTT
CDR3 protein: CASSMTGGNYGYTF

CDR3 length: 15
D gene: -
V gene: TRBV6-1
J gene: TRBJ1-3
clone size: few
CDR3 DNA: TGTGCCAGCAGACTCACAGGGTCGCCTGGAAACACCATATATTTT
CDR3 protein: CASRLTGSPGNTIYF

CDR3 length: 12
D gene: -
V gene: TRBV6-4
J gene: TRBJ1-2
clone size: -
CDR3 DNA: TGTGCCAGCAGTGGCGGCGACTATGGCTACACCTTC
CDR3 protein: CASSGGDYGYTF

CDR3 length: 11
D gene: -
V gene: TRBV6-1
J gene: TRBJ2-7
clone size: few
CDR3 DNA: TGTGCGGGGGGTTCCTCGGGGGAGCAGTACTTC
CDR3 protein: CAGGSSGEQYF

CDR3 length: 16
D gene: -
V gene: TRBV5-4
J gene: TRBJ1-1
clone size: few
CDR3 DNA: TGTGCCAGCAGGAGGGGCACCCCAGGGGCTGGCGGTGAAGCTTTCTTT
CDR3 protein: CASRRGTPGAGGEAFF

CDR3 length: 14
D gene: TRBD1
V gene: TRBV6-1
J gene: TRBJ1-1
clone size: few
CDR3 DNA: TGTGCCAGCAGCCAAGACAGGGGGCTAGCTGAAGCTTTCTTT
CDR3 protein: CASSQDRGLAEAFF

CDR3 length: 17
D gene: -
V gene: TRBV9
J gene: TRBJ2-7
clone size: few
CDR3 DNA: TGTGCCAGCAGCCCCCTCTTGGGCACAGGGATTTTTTACGAGCAGTACTTC
CDR3 protein: CASSPLLGTGIFYEQYF

CDR3 length: 14
D gene: -
V gene: TRBV29-1
J gene: TRBJ1-5
clone size: few
CDR3 DNA: TGCAGCGTTGGGGGGCGTTATAGCAATCAGCCCCAGCATTTT
CDR3 protein: CSVGGRYSNQPQHF

CDR3 length: 18
D gene: -
V gene: TRBV28
J gene: TRBJ1-3
clone size: many
CDR3 DNA: TGTGCCAGCAGTTTCGAAACGTCCGGGTCGAGCTCTGGAAACACCATATATTTT
CDR3 protein: CASSFETSGSSSGNTIYF

CDR3 length: 13
D gene: -
V gene: TRBV2
J gene: TRBJ2-1
clone size: -
CDR3 DNA: TGTGCCGTACTAGGGCCCTCCTACAATGAGCAGTTCTTC
CDR3 protein: CAVLGPSYNEQFF

CDR3 length: 13
D gene: -
V gene: TRBV15
J gene: TRBJ1-2
clone size: few
CDR3 DNA: TGTGCCACCAGCAGATCCACAGGTCTTGGCTACACCTTC
CDR3 protein: CATSRSTGLGYTF

CDR3 length: 14
D gene: TRBD1
V gene: TRBV19
J gene: TRBJ1-5
clone size: many
CDR3 DNA: TGTGCCAGTAGTATCTGGACAGGGGATCAGCCCCAGCATTTT
CDR3 protein: CASSIWTGDQPQHF

CDR3 length: 14
D gene: TRBD1
V gene: TRBV5-1
J gene: TRBJ1-1
clone size: -
CDR3 DNA: TGCGCCAGCAGCCCCGGGACAGCGAACACTGAAGCTTTCTTT
CDR3 protein: CASSPGTANTEAFF

CDR3 length: 16
D gene: -
V gene: TRBV6-1
J gene: TRBJ1-5
clone size: -
CDR3 DNA: TGTGCCAGCAGTGAAATGACACAGGGAAAGGCCCAGCCCCAGCATTTT
CDR3 protein: CASSEMTQGKAQPQHF

CDR3 length: 13
D gene: TRBD1
V gene: TRBV6-4
J gene: TRBJ1-2
clone size: -
CDR3 DNA: TGTGCCAGCAGCCCACAGGGGAACTATGGCTACACCTTC
CDR3 protein: CASSPQGNYGYTF